This TCR beta chain was profiled in a study of neurological immune-mediated disorders. TCRdb redid the calling of the 5' RACE reads with MiXCR, one entry per CDR3 protein. The profile shows around 25,000 distinct CDR3 sequences, around 20% of them singletons. Overall study findings and caveats: Expansion of TCR clones was greatest in HTLV-1-associated myelopathy and smallest in multiple sclerosis, where it fell below that of healthy controls.

Unsorted libraries used 2 million PBMCs kept at -80 degrees C. Ten or more counts support this clonotype. The antigen remains unidentified. Germline loops: CDR1 MRHNA, CDR2 SNTAGT. Losses at the gene ends were 5 bases for V and 3 bases for J; bases not matched to a gene: 6. CDR3 length: 15 amino acids. Sequencing was done on a sample of PBMCs. This chain uses TRBV6-4 with TRBJ2-1, with TRBD2 matching 8 bases. This TCR was recovered from a woman aged 55-70 years in good health. The CDR3 coding sequence is TGTGCCAGCAGTCCCGGACTAGCTGACTACAATGAGCAGTTCTTC. Its protein is CASSPGLADYNEQFF.